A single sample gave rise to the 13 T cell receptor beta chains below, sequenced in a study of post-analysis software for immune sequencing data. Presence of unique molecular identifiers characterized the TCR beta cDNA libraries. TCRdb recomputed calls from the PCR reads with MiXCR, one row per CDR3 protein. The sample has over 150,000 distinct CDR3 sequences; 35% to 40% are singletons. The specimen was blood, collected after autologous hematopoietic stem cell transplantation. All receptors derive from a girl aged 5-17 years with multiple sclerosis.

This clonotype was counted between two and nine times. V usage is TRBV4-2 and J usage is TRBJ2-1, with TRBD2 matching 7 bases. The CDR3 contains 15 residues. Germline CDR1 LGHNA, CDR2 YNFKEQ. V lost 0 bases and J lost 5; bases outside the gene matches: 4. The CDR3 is CASSQEPAGHNEQFF. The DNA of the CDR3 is TGTGCCAGCAGCCAAGAACCAGCGGGGCACAATGAGCAGTTCTTC.

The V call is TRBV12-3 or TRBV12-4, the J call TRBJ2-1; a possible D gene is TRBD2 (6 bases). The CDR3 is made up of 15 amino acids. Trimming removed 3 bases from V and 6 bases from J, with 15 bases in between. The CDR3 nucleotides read TGTGCCAGCAGTTTCGGCGGGAATTTCGGCAATGAGCAGTTCTTC. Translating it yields CASSFGGNFGNEQFF.

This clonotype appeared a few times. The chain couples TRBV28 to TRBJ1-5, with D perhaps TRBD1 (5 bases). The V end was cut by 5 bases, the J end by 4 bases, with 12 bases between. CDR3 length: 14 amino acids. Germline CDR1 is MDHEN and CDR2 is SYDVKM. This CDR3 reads CASSPPWGNQPQHF. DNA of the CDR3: TGTGCCAGCAGTCCCCCTTGGGGGAATCAGCCCCAGCATTTT.

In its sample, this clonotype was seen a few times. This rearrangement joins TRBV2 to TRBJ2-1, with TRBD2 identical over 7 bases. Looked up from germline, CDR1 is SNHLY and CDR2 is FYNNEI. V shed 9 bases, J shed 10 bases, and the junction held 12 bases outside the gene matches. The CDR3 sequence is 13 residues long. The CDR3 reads CARQGARGVEQFF. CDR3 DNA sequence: TGTGCCAGGCAAGGGGCTCGGGGGGTGGAGCAGTTCTTC.

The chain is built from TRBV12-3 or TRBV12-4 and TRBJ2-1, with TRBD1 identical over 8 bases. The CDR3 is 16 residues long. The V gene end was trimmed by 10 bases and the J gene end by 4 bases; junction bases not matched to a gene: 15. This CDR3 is CAINTYPRTGYNEQFF. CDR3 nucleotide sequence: TGTGCCATCAATACTTACCCCAGGACAGGGTACAATGAGCAGTTCTTC.

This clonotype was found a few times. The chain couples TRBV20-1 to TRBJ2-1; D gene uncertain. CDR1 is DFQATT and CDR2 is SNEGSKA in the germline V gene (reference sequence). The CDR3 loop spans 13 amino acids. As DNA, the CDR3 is TGCAGCCCAAGTATCCCCCTGTACAATGAGCAGTTCTTC. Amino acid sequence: CSPSIPLYNEQFF.

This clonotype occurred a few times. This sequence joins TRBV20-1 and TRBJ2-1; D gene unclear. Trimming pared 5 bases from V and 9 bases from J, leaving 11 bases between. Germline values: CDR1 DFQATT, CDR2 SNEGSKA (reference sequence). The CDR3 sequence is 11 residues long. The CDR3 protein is CSAGIPGEQFF. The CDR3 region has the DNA TGCAGTGCTGGCATCCCGGGTGAGCAGTTCTTC.

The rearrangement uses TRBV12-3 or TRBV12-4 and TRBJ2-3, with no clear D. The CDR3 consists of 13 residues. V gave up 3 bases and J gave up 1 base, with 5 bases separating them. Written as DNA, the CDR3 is TGTGCCAGCAGTTTTGAGGGCACAGATACGCAGTATTTT. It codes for CASSFEGTDTQYF.

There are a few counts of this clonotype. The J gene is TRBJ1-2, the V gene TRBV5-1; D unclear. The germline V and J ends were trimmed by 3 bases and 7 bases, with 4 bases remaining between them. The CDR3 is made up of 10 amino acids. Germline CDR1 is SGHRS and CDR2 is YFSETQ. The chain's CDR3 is CASSWGGYTF. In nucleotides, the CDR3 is TGCGCCAGCAGCTGGGGTGGCTACACCTTC.

CDR3 sequence reads: CASSRQGDTEAFF. The CDR3 DNA sequence: TGTGCCAGCAGTCGACAGGGTGACACTGAAGCTTTCTTT. The rearrangement links TRBV6-6 to TRBJ1-1; 7 bases line up with TRBD1. With V trimmed by 5 bases and J by 3 bases, 3 bases remained unmatched. Per the germline V gene, CDR1 is MNHNY and CDR2 is SVGAGI (reference sequence). CDR3 length equals 13 residues.

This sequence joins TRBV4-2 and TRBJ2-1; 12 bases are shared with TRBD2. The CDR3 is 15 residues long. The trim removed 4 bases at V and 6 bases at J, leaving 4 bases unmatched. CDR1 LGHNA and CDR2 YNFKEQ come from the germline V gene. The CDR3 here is CASSRLAGAVNEQFF. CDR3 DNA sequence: TGTGCCAGCAGCCGACTAGCGGGAGCAGTCAATGAGCAGTTCTTC.

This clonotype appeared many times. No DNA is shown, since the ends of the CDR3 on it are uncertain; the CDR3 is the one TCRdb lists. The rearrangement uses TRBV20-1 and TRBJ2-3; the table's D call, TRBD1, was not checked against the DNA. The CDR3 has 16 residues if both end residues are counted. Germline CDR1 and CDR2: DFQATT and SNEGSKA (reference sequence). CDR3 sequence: CSAVLDGGHNTDTQYF.

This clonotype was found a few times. The CDR3 region is CASSQGLAVGGGQETQYF. The CDR3 DNA sequence: TGTGCCAGCAGCCAGGGACTAGCGGTAGGAGGGGGCCAAGAGACCCAGTACTTC. J is TRBJ2-5 and V is TRBV4-2, with TRBD2 matching 11 bases. The CDR3 contains 18 residues. From germline, CDR1 is LGHNA and CDR2 YNFKEQ. The ends lost 3 bases at V and 1 base at J; junction bases unmatched: 10.